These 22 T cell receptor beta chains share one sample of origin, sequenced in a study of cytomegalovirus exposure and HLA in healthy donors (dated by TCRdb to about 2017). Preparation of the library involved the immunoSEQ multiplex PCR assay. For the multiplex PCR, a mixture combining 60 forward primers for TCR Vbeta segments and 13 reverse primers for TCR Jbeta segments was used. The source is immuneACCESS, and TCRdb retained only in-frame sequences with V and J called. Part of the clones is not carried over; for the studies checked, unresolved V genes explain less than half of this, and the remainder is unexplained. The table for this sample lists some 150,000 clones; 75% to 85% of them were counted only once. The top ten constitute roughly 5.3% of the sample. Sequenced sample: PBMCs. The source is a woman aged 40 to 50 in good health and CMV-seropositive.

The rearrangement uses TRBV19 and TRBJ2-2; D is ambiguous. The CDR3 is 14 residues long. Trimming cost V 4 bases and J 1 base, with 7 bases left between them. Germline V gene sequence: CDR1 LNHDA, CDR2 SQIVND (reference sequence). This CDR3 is CASSTRQNTGELFF. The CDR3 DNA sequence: TGTGCCAGTAGTACACGACAGAACACCGGGGAGCTGTTTTTT.

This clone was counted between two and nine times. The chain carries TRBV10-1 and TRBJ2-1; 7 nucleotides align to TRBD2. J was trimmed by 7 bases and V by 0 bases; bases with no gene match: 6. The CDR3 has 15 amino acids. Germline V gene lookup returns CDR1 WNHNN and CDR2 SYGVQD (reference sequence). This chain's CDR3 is CASSESGLAANEQFF. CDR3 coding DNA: TGCGCCAGCAGTGAGTCTGGGCTAGCGGCTAATGAGCAGTTCTTC.

DNA of the CDR3: TGTGCCAGCAGCTTAGCTTGGGGACTAGCGGGAGGGGACTCTGGGGCCAACGTCCTGACTTTC. It translates to CASSLAWGLAGGDSGANVLTF. The chain uses TRBV7-6 and TRBJ2-6; 16 bases are shared with TRBD2. This CDR3 contains 21 residues. Germline V lookup: CDR1 SGHVS, CDR2 FNYEAQ. V shed 0 bases, J shed 0 bases, and the junction held 5 bases outside the gene matches. Combining the CDR3 with reference TRBV7-6 and TRBJ2-6 gives the whole variable domain GAGVSQSPRYKVTKRGQDVALRCDPISGHVSLYWYRQALGQGPEFLTYFNYEAQQDKSGLPNDRFSAERPEGSISTLTIQRTEQRDSAMYRCASSLAWGLAGGDSGANVLTFGAGSRLTVL.

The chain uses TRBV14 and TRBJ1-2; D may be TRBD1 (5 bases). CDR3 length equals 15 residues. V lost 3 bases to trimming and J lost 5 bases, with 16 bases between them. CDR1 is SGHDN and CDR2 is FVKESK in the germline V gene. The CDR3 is CASSHRGVPSYGYTF. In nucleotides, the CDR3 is TGTGCCAGCAGCCACCGGGGGGTACCATCGTATGGCTACACCTTC.

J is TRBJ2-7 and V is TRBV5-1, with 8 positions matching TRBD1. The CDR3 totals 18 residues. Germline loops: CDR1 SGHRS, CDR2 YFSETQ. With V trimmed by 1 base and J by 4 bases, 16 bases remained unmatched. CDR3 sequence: CASSLRTAGGANVYEQYF. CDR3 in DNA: TGCGCCAGCAGCTTGCGTACGGCAGGGGGCGCTAATGTGTACGAGCAGTACTTC.

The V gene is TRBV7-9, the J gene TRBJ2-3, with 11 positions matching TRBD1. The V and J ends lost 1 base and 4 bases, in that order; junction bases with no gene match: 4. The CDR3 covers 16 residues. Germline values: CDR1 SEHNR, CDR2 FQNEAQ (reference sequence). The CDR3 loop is CASSLGGQGVSDTQYF. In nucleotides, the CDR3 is TGTGCCAGCAGCTTAGGGGGACAGGGGGTTTCAGATACGCAGTATTTT.

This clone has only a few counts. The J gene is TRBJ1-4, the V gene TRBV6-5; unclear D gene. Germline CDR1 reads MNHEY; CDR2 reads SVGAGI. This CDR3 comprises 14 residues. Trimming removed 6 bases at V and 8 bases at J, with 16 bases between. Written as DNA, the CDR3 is TGTGCCAGCAGGTCTGGCGGCCGGAAGGAAAAACTGTTTTTT. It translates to CASRSGGRKEKLFF.

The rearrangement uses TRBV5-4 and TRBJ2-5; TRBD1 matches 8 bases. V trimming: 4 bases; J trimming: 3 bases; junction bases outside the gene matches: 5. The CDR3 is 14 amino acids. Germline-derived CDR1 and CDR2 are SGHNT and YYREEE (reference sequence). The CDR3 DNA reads TGTGCCAGCAGCCACCGGGACAGGAAAGAGACCCAGTACTTC. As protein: CASSHRDRKETQYF.

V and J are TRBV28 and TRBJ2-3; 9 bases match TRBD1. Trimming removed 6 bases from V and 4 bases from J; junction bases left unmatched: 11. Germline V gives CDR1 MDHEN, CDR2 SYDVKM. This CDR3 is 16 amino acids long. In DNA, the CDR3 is TGTGCCAGCAGCTCAACCGGGACAGGGTGGGCAGATACGCAGTATTTT. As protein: CASSSTGTGWADTQYF.

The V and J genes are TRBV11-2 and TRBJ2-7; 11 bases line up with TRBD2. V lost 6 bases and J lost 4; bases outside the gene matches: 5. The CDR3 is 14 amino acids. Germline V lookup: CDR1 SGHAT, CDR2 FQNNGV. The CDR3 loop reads CASSLAGGNYEQYF. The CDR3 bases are TGTGCCAGCAGTCTAGCGGGAGGTAATTACGAGCAGTACTTC.

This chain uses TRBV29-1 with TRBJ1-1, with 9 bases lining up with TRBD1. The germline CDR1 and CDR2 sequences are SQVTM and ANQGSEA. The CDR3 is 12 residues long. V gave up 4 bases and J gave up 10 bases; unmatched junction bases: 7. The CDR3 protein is CSVVTGGLVAFF. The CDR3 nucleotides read TGCAGCGTTGTCACAGGGGGCCTCGTAGCTTTCTTT.

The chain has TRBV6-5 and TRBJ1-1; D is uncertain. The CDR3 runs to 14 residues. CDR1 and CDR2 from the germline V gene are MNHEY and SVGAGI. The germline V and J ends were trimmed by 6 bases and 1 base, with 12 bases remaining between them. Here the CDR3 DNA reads TGTGCCAGCAGCCCCCTTGCCGGGAACACTGAAGCTTTCTTT. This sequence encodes CASSPLAGNTEAFF.

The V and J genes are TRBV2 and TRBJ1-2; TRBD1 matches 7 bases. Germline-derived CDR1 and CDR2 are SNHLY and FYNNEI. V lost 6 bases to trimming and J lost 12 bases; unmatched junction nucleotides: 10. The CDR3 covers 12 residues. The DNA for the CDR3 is TGTGCCAGCAGCATGTCAGGGACAGAGGACACCTTC. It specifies CASSMSGTEDTF.

The CDR3 spells CASSVGTRPSTDTQYF. CDR3 bases: TGTGCCAGCAGCGTAGGGACTAGGCCTAGCACAGATACGCAGTATTTT. J is TRBJ2-3 and V is TRBV9; 7 bases agree with TRBD2. Germline trimming cut 0 bases from V and 0 bases from J; bases unmatched to any gene: 4. Germline V gene sequence: CDR1 SGDLS, CDR2 YYNGEE. The CDR3 contains 16 residues.

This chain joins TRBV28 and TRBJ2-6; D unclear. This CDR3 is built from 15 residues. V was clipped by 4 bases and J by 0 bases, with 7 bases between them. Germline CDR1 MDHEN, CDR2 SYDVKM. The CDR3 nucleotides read TGTGCCAGCAGTTACCAGTCCTCTGGGGCCAACGTCCTGACTTTC. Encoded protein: CASSYQSSGANVLTF.

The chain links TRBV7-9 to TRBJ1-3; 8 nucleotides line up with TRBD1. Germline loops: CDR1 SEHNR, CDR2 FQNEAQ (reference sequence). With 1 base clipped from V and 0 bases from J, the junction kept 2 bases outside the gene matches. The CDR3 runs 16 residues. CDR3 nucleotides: TGTGCCAGCAGCTTAGGGCAGGGGGCCTCTGGAAACACCATATATTTT. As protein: CASSLGQGASGNTIYF.

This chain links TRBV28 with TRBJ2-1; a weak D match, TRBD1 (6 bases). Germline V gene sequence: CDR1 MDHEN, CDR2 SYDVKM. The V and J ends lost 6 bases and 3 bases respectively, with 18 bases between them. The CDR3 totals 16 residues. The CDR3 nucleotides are TGTGCCAGCAGACCTGGAAACAGGGTGGTCTACAATGAGCAGTTCTTC. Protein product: CASRPGNRVVYNEQFF.

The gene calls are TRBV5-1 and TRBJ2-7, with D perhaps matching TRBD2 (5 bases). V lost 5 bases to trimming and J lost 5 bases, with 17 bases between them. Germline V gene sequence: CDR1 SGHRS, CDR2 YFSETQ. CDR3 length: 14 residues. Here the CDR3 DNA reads TGCGCCAGCAGGCCCGGGTCAGGAGGAAACGAGCAGTACTTC. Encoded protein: CASRPGSGGNEQYF.

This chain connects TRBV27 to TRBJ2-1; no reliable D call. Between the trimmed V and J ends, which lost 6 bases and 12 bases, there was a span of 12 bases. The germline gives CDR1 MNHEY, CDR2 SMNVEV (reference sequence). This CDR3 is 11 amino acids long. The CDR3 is CASSRDSRQFF. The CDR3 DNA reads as TGTGCCAGCAGCCGTGACTCTCGGCAGTTCTTC.

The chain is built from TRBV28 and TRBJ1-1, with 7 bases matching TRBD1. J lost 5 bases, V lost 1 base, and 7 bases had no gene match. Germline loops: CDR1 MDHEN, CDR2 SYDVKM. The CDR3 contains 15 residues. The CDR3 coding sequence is TGTGCCAGCAGTTTATCACAGGGGTTGGGTACTGAAGCTTTCTTT. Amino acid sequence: CASSLSQGLGTEAFF.

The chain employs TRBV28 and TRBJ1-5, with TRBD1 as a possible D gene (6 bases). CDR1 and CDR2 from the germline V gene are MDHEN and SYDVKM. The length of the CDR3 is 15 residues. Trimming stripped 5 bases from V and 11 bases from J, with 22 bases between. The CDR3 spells CASSPRQRGTRAQHF. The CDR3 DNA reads TGTGCCAGCAGTCCCCGTCAAAGGGGGACGAGGGCCCAGCATTTT.

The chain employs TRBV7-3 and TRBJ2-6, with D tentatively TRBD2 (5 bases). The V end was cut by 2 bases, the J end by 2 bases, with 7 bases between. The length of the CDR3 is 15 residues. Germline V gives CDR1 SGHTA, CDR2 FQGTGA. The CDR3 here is CASSLDGAGANVLTF. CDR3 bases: TGTGCCAGCAGCTTAGACGGGGCTGGGGCCAACGTCCTGACTTTC.